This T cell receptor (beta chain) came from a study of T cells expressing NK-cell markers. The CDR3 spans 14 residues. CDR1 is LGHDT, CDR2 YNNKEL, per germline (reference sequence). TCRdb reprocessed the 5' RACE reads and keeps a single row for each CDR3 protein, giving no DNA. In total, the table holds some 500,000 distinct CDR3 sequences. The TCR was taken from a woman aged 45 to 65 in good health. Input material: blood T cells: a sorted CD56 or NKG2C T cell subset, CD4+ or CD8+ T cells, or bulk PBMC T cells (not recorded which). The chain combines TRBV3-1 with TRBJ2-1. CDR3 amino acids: CASSQSTNSNEQFF.